This T cell receptor beta chain was captured by sequencing in a study of blood T cell repertoires in COVID-19 (dated by TCRdb to about 2020). In terms of the full investigation: The collaborator samples originated in the United States, Italy and Spain and spanned the acute and convalescent phases of COVID-19. Where HLA class I and class II types were available, the types were taken from metadata supplied by the sample provider, not from assay-based typing. The samples were drawn from the first 160 participants of the ongoing ImmuneRACE study and from some 1,300 subjects provided by 6 global collaborators. The prospective study material was composed of cDNA or gDNA derived from T cells, B-cell-depleted T cells, or PBMCs. The dataset comprised deeply sampled blood TCRbeta repertoires from subjects exposed to, actively infected with, or recovered from COVID-19. The repertoires were released in a freely available public database intended as a resource for research on the immune response to SARS-CoV-2. Nearly every sample came with metadata listing a de-identified subject ID, COVID-19 status, age in years and sex. Overall results and qualifications from the work: The amount of clinical and demographic metadata varied by source and participant and was provided uncurated.

Each collaborating institution followed its own protocols to collect whole blood in K2EDTA tubes. For TCRbeta analysis, collaborators shipped samples as frozen whole blood, isolated PBMCs, or DNA extracted from either of those sample types. The immunoSEQ Assay, a bias-controlled multiplex PCR, was used to amplify TCRbeta CDR3 regions from genomic DNA. As for the original processing: Within the assay, amplification of reference gene primers was used to estimate how many nucleated cells each sample contained. To quantify the absolute abundance of each unique TCRbeta CDR3 rearrangement, sequence reads were collapsed and filtered. For each sample, productive Simpson clonality was calculated as the square root of Simpson's diversity index over productive rearrangements. TCRdb obtained this table from immuneACCESS and retained in-frame rearrangements with V and J assigned. These tables miss some clones; where compared with another copy, unresolved V genes account for less than half of the shortfall, and the remainder is unexplained. That table gives V, J and clone size, and the DNA gave D and trimming. The sample data list around 700,000 clones, and about 87% of these were observed just once. The top ten clonotypes cover about 0.24% of the sample.

From the germline V gene, CDR1 is LGHNA and CDR2 is YSLEER. V and J are truncated by 0 bases and 5 bases respectively, leaving an intervening sequence of 17 bases. Including the terminal cysteine and phenylalanine, the CDR3 comprises 17 residues. The DNA shown is the 51-base CDR3, in frame from base 1. About this clone: Its antigen is unknown. No base quality values were provided; no much bigger clone lies one nucleotide off.

The receptor comes from a young woman with acute or convalescent COVID-19. Specimen: peripheral blood. The chain couples TRBV4-3 to TRBJ1-5; matching of 5 bases hints at TRBD1 as the D gene. The nucleotide sequence is TGCGCCAGCAGCCAAGATTGGGGCCTAATCGCAGATCAGCCCCAGCATTTT. This encodes CASSQDWGLIADQPQHF.